These 8 T cell receptor beta chains share one sample of origin, sequenced in a study of blood T cell repertoires in COVID-19 (dated by TCRdb to 2019 to 2021). Receptor amplification or capture employed the immunoSEQ multiplex PCR assay. Held by TCRdb, this immuneACCESS table contains in-frame sequences only and omits some clones. Under half of the omission traces to an unresolved V gene where checked; the cause of the rest is unknown. Across this sample there are about 240,000 clones, with roughly nine tenths seen only once. 5.5% to 8% of the sample goes to the ten largest clones. Sequencing used peripheral blood. These receptors originate from a man aged 55-75 years with acute or convalescent COVID-19.

The chain is built from TRBV6-1 and TRBJ1-1, with unresolved D. Germline-derived CDR1 and CDR2 are MNHNS and SASEGT. V lost 2 bases and J 3 bases, leaving 10 bases between the germline ends. The CDR3 consists of 14 residues. CDR3 loop: CASSEIRGYTEAFF. Here the CDR3 DNA reads TGTGCCAGCAGTGAAATACGGGGTTACACTGAAGCTTTCTTT.

This chain links TRBV10-3 with TRBJ1-1; D gene unclear. Trimming took 0 bases from V and 5 from J, leaving 10 bases between them. The CDR3 runs 14 residues. Germline V gene lookup returns CDR1 ENHRY and CDR2 SYGVKD. This CDR3 is CAISESAGETEAFF. The CDR3 region has the DNA TGTGCCATCAGTGAGTCTGCTGGGGAGACTGAAGCTTTCTTT.

This chain uses TRBV11-3 with TRBJ2-3; tentative D call: TRBD1 (6 bases). The CDR3 covers 14 residues. Germline-derived CDR1 and CDR2 are SGHNT and YENEEA. Trimming cost V 7 bases and J 2 bases, with 13 bases left between them. CDR3 nucleotide sequence: TGTGCCAGCAAATCGGGACACAACACAGATACGCAGTATTTT. As protein: CASKSGHNTDTQYF. Supplemented by reference TRBV11-3 and TRBJ2-3, the full variable domain reads EAGVVQSPRYKIIEKKQPVAFWCNPISGHNTLYWYLQNLGQGPELLIRYENEEAVDDSQLPKDRFSAERLKGVDSTLKIQPAELGDSAVYLCASKSGHNTDTQYFGPGTRLTVL.

The rearrangement uses TRBV5-4 and TRBJ1-1; D is uncertain. With 0 bases removed from V and 2 bases from J, the gap between germline ends came to 14 bases. CDR1 is SGHNT, CDR2 YYREEE, per germline (reference sequence). The CDR3 runs to 16 residues. The CDR3 DNA follows: TGTGCCAGCAGCTTGGCCCGGTCCGCAGGAAACACTGAAGCTTTCTTT. This gives the protein CASSLARSAGNTEAFF.

The rearrangement joins TRBV6-6 to TRBJ2-3, with 8 bases lining up with TRBD2. CDR1 and CDR2 (germline): MNHNY, SVGAGI (reference sequence). The CDR3 extends over 14 amino acids. V shed 6 bases and J 2 bases; nucleotides not matched to a gene: 4. CDR3 amino acids: CASRGLADTDTQYF. Written as DNA, the CDR3 is TGTGCCAGCAGAGGACTAGCTGACACAGATACGCAGTATTTT.

This chain links TRBV4-2 with TRBJ2-2; 11 positions match TRBD1. Germline CDR1 LGHNA, CDR2 YNFKEQ. V lost 0 bases, J lost 3 bases, and 3 bases stayed unmatched. CDR3 length: 17 amino acids. The DNA for the CDR3 is TGTGCCAGCAGCCAAGATGGGGGACAGGGGGACACCGGGGAGCTGTTTTTT. Residues: CASSQDGGQGDTGELFF.

This clone was recorded a few times. The V and J genes are TRBV10-3 and TRBJ1-2; D uncertain. This CDR3 spans 15 amino acids. Germline CDR1 is ENHRY and CDR2 is SYGVKD. Trimming cost V 2 bases and J 3 bases, with 13 bases left between them. This chain's CDR3 is CAISEPSGSYYGYTF. In DNA, the CDR3 is TGTGCCATCAGTGAGCCCTCGGGTTCTTACTATGGCTACACCTTC.

This chain connects TRBV7-8 to TRBJ2-3; maybe TRBD2 (7 bases). The length of the CDR3 is 16 residues. Germline V gene sequence: CDR1 SGHVS, CDR2 FQNEAQ. Trimming pared 1 base from V and 6 bases from J, leaving 17 bases between. The CDR3 DNA reads as TGTGCCAGCAGCTTAGGCGGGGGCCCCTTCGTGGATACGCAGTATTTT. It codes for CASSLGGGPFVDTQYF.